A single sample is the source of the 24 T cell receptor beta chains below, sequenced in a study of blood T cell repertoires in COVID-19. TCRdb keeps only in-frame clones here, not all; method: immunoSEQ multiplex PCR. The table includes around 94,000 clones, 87% detected once. The sequenced sample consisted of peripheral blood. The receptors come from a woman between 50 and 59 years old with COVID-19, enrolled during active disease.

The rearrangement uses TRBV30 and TRBJ2-5; TRBD1 might be the D (5 bases). Per the germline V gene, CDR1 is GTSNPN and CDR2 is SVGIG (reference sequence). The CDR3 totals 12 residues. V shed 4 bases and J shed 5 bases, with 11 bases lying between them. The CDR3 protein is CAWKGVRETQYF. The CDR3 DNA follows: TGTGCCTGGAAAGGGGTCCGGGAGACCCAGTACTTC.

The V gene is TRBV4-2, the J gene TRBJ2-3, with 12 bases that match TRBD2. CDR3 length: 14 residues. In germline, CDR1 is LGHNA, CDR2 YNFKEQ. V shed 3 bases and J 8 bases; nucleotides not matched to a gene: 3. In nucleotides, the CDR3 is TGTGCCAGCAGCCAGGAGACTAGCGGGAGTACGCAGTATTTT. Encoded protein: CASSQETSGSTQYF.

This clone occurred once. The junction departs from the called germline gene at one end, perhaps through a read error. This chain joins TRBV6-5 and TRBJ1-2; D call uncertain. The germline V gene encodes CDR1 MNHEY and CDR2 SVGAGI. This CDR3 is built from 12 residues. The CDR3 coding sequence is TGTGCCAGCAGTGACTCCCCGTATGGCTACACCTTC. Its protein product is CASSDSPYGYTF.

By proportion, this clone is medium-sized. The rearrangement joins TRBV4-1 to TRBJ2-7; no clear D gene. Deletions cut 3 bases from V and 0 bases from J, with 9 bases between. Germline V CDR1 and CDR2: MGHRA, YSYEKL. The CDR3 totals 14 residues. CDR3: CASSQKHGSYEQYF. CDR3 sequence (DNA): TGCGCCAGCAGCCAGAAACATGGCTCCTACGAGCAGTACTTC.

This rearrangement joins TRBV28 to TRBJ2-1, with 8 bases identical to TRBD2. There are 15 residues in the CDR3. Trimming at V came to 5 bases and at J to 8 bases, leaving 11 bases not matched to a gene. From germline, CDR1 is MDHEN and CDR2 SYDVKM. The chain's CDR3 is CASSPRAGGRDEQFF. In nucleotides, the CDR3 is TGTGCCAGCAGTCCCCGCGCGGGGGGCCGGGATGAGCAGTTCTTC.

The CDR3 nucleotides read TGTGCCAGCAGTTACGGCGGGGGGTTCTCCTACGAGCAGTACTTC. Translated, it gives CASSYGGGFSYEQYF. The chain links TRBV6-2 or TRBV6-3 to TRBJ2-7, with 8 bases that match TRBD2. J gave up 0 bases and V 2 bases, and 3 bases lay outside the gene matches. Germline V lookup: CDR1 MNHEY, CDR2 SVGEGT. This CDR3 comprises 15 residues.

This chain uses TRBV6-6 with TRBJ2-5; TRBD2 matches 8 bases. Germline assignment: CDR1 MNHNY and CDR2 SVGAGI (reference sequence). The CDR3 length is 14 residues. V lost 5 bases to trimming and J lost 5 bases; unmatched junction nucleotides: 7. CDR3 nucleotides: TGTGCCAGCAGTAAACCGGGACTAGTGGAGACCCAGTACTTC. Translating gives CASSKPGLVETQYF.

This clone was picked up one time. The J gene is TRBJ2-5, the V gene TRBV3-1 (or the pseudogene TRBV3-2), with TRBD2 as a possible D gene (5 bases). V was cut by 0 bases and J by 5 bases, with 10 bases left in between. CDR1 LGHDT and CDR2 YNNKEL come from the germline V gene (reference sequence). This CDR3 contains 14 residues. The CDR3, as DNA: TGTGCCAGCAGCCAAGATCAATGGGAGGAGACCCAGTACTTC. Residues: CASSQDQWEETQYF.

This rearrangement joins TRBV6-5 to TRBJ1-1; TRBD1 might be the D (5 bases). The V end was cut by 6 bases, the J end by 0 bases, with 8 bases between. Germline V gene data show CDR1 as MNHEY and CDR2 as SVGAGI. This CDR3 comprises 13 residues. The CDR3 DNA follows: TGTGCCAGCAGCAGACAGATGAACACTGAAGCTTTCTTT. Translation: CASSRQMNTEAFF.

The rearrangement uses TRBV28 and TRBJ2-7; D may be TRBD2 (7 bases). The CDR3 contains 17 residues. Trimming cost V 10 bases and J 0 bases, with 25 bases left between them. Germline V gene lookup returns CDR1 MDHEN and CDR2 SYDVKM. CDR3 bases: TGTGCCACCAGGGGAGCGGGGACTACTTCTTACTCCTACGAGCAGTACTTC. Protein sequence: CATRGAGTTSYSYEQYF. Drawing the rest from reference TRBV28 and TRBJ2-7, the complete variable domain is DVKVTQSSRYLVKRTGEKVFLECVQDMDHENMFWYRQDPGLGLRLIYFSYDVKMKEKGDIPEGYSVSREKKERFSLILESASTNQTSMYLCATRGAGTTSYSYEQYFGPGTRLTVT.

For the CDR3, the DNA is TGTGCCAGCAGCCAAGCACTAGGGCGGGGGAACACTGAAGCTTTCTTT. Translated: CASSQALGRGNTEAFF. The chain uses TRBV3-1 (or the pseudogene TRBV3-2) and TRBJ1-1; D is undetermined. Germline loops: CDR1 LGHDT, CDR2 YNNKEL (reference sequence). The germline V and J ends were trimmed by 1 base and 1 base, with 13 bases remaining between them. This CDR3 comprises 16 residues.

The CDR3 here is CASSPSGGMETQYF. The CDR3 DNA follows: TGTGCCAGCTCACCCTCGGGGGGAATGGAGACCCAGTACTTC. The chain joins TRBV18 to TRBJ2-5; 7 positions match TRBD2. The CDR3 is made up of 14 amino acids. CDR1 KGHSH and CDR2 LQKENI come from the germline V gene. Trimming removed 3 bases from V and 5 bases from J; junction bases left unmatched: 6.

This chain uses TRBV11-1 with TRBJ2-5, with 10 positions matching TRBD2. Trimming at V came to 5 bases and at J to 5 bases, leaving 11 bases not matched to a gene. This CDR3 has 16 residues. In germline, CDR1 is SGHAT, CDR2 FQDESV (reference sequence). DNA for the CDR3: TGTGCCAGCAGCCATCTCCTAGCGGGGGCAGGGGAGACCCAGTACTTC. As protein: CASSHLLAGAGETQYF.

The chain recombines TRBV12-3 or TRBV12-4 with TRBJ1-2; 8 nucleotides line up with TRBD1. There are 13 residues in the CDR3. Trimming cost V 7 bases and J 3 bases; bases outside gene matches: 4. Here the CDR3 DNA reads TGTGCCAGCACCCGGGGACAGGACTATGGCTACACCTTC. It yields the protein CASTRGQDYGYTF.

The chain combines TRBV19 with TRBJ1-1, with TRBD1 identical over 9 bases. This CDR3 spans 15 amino acids. J gave up 1 base and V 7 bases, and 7 bases lay outside the gene matches. Per the germline V gene, CDR1 is LNHDA and CDR2 is SQIVND (reference sequence). CDR3 residues: CASTILGQGNTEAFF. The CDR3, as DNA: TGTGCCAGTACCATTCTGGGACAGGGGAACACTGAAGCTTTCTTT.

The rearrangement uses TRBV15 and TRBJ2-7, with D perhaps matching TRBD1 (5 bases). This CDR3 comprises 13 residues. From germline, CDR1 is LNHNV and CDR2 YYDKDF (reference sequence). The V end was cut by 8 bases, the J end by 2 bases, with 13 bases between. The CDR3: CATGFGAPYEQYF. Here the CDR3 DNA reads TGTGCCACCGGGTTTGGGGCCCCCTACGAGCAGTACTTC.

V usage is TRBV7-2 and J usage is TRBJ2-4; D might be TRBD2 (7 bases). Trimming stripped 7 bases from V and 3 bases from J, with 16 bases between. The CDR3 is made up of 15 amino acids. Germline V gene lookup returns CDR1 SGHTA and CDR2 FQGNSA. Here the CDR3 reads CASTEGGGGKNIQYF. Here the CDR3 DNA reads TGTGCCAGCACCGAGGGGGGGGGTGGCAAAAACATTCAGTACTTC.

The chain uses TRBV29-1 and TRBJ1-2, with TRBD1 matching over 8 bases. CDR1 and CDR2 from the germline V gene are SQVTM and ANQGSEA. V was pared by 6 bases and J by 6 bases, with 6 bases of the junction left unmatched. There are 12 residues in the CDR3. CDR3 sequence (DNA): TGCAGCGTGGGGACAGGAGCAAATGGCTACACCTTC. Translating gives CSVGTGANGYTF.

This sequence joins TRBV7-3 and TRBJ1-6, with 7 bases that match TRBD1. After removal of 1 base from V and 10 bases from J, the junction contained 7 bases not matched to a gene. The CDR3 is 15 residues long. The germline V gene has CDR1 SGHTA and CDR2 FQGTGA. CDR3 amino acids: CASSLIGQDLSPLHF. The DNA for the CDR3 is TGTGCCAGCAGCTTAATAGGACAGGATCTCTCACCCCTCCACTTT.

The chain carries TRBV11-2 and TRBJ1-4; no definite D call. Trimming stripped 1 base from V and 0 bases from J, with 9 bases between. This CDR3 contains 16 residues. Germline V lookup: CDR1 SGHAT, CDR2 FQNNGV. For the CDR3, the DNA is TGTGCCAGCAGCTTAGGGGCCGGATCAACTAATGAAAAACTGTTTTTT. Residues: CASSLGAGSTNEKLFF.

The gene calls are TRBV28 and TRBJ2-7, with TRBD1 matching over 9 bases. The germline CDR1 and CDR2 sequences are MDHEN and SYDVKM. This CDR3 region has 15 residues. Losses at the gene ends were 7 bases for V and 1 base for J; bases not matched to a gene: 8. The CDR3 loop reads CASNTGQGSSYEQYF. In nucleotides, the CDR3 is TGTGCCAGCAACACGGGACAGGGTAGTTCCTACGAGCAGTACTTC.

The count of this clone is one. The V gene is TRBV7-3, the J gene TRBJ2-2; a possible D gene is TRBD1 (5 bases). Germline CDR1 SGHTA, CDR2 FQGTGA. This CDR3 spans 15 amino acids. The V end was cut by 1 base, the J end by 5 bases, with 11 bases between. The CDR3 here is CASSLSDSYTGELFF. The CDR3 nucleotides read TGTGCCAGCAGCTTAAGTGACAGTTATACCGGGGAGCTGTTTTTT.

The chain carries TRBV27 and TRBJ2-7; TRBD1 might be the D (6 bases). Germline V lookup: CDR1 MNHEY, CDR2 SMNVEV (reference sequence). The CDR3 runs to 12 residues. V was trimmed by 2 bases and J by 6 bases, leaving 8 bases between them. Here the CDR3 DNA reads TGTGCCAGCAGTTTAAGGGGGAGCGAGCAGTACTTC. This encodes CASSLRGSEQYF.

V is TRBV7-2 and J is TRBJ1-4; weak D call: TRBD1 (5 bases). V shed 2 bases and J shed 0 bases, with 19 bases lying between them. Germline-derived CDR1 and CDR2 are SGHTA and FQGNSA. The CDR3 has 19 residues. The CDR3: CASSLIGGALFSTNEKLFF. The CDR3 DNA sequence: TGTGCCAGCAGCTTAATCGGAGGGGCGCTCTTCTCAACTAATGAAAAACTGTTTTTT.